This T cell receptor beta chain derives from a study of relationships among human T cell subsets. Overall study results and limits: Bead sorting may have left some CD4+CD8+ double-positive cells. Many CDR3s were shared across Th1, Th2 and regulatory subsets. V, D, J usage, CDR3 length and N-additions were similar across seven subsets.

Turning to this clonotype: Its antigen is still unknown.

The T cell receptor alpha and beta CDR3 regions were amplified from mRNA by semiquantitative ARM-PCR. Tagged nested gene-specific primers were used first, then communal superprimers amplified exponentially. Exonuclease cleared nested primers, then first-round products were reamplified. TCRdb recomputed calls from the multiplex PCR reads with MiXCR, one row per CDR3 protein. The sample has thousands of distinct CDR3 sequences; 54% are singletons. The CDR3 loop spans 13 amino acids. Germline CDR1 is SGHRS and CDR2 is YFSETQ. The V gene lost 0 bases and the J gene lost 3 bases, with 7 bases spanning the gap. The CD45RA-negative fraction was bead-selected with anti-CD45RO to obtain memory T cells.

The rearrangement links TRBV5-1 to TRBJ2-7; possibly TRBD1 for D (5 bases). The sequenced sample was memory T cells sorted from blood. This clonotype was sampled from a man aged 35 to 55 in good health. CDR3 DNA sequence: TGCGCCAGCAGCTTGGCAGGGAACTACGAGCAGTACTTC. This gives the protein CASSLAGNYEQYF.